Listed here is a single T cell receptor (beta chain). In the source study's methods: Amplification with reference gene primers provided the estimates of nucleated cell counts. Only in-frame clones appear in the TCRdb table, and some are missing; sequencing was by immunoSEQ multiplex PCR. V and J calls and clone size are as listed in that table; D and trimming were resolved from the DNA. The table records roughly 160,000 clones, more than 65% of them present only once. The data were taken from a study of blood T cell repertoires in COVID-19. The wider study: Samples came from the United States, Italy and Spain, spanning acute and convalescent COVID-19. T cells, B-cell-depleted T cells, or PBMCs provided the cDNA or gDNA that served as material.

Looked up from germline, CDR1 is GTSNPN and CDR2 is SVGIG (reference sequence). CDR3 length: 13 residues. Trimming took 5 bases from V and 4 from J, leaving 12 bases between them. The clonotype comes from a man aged 70-80 years with active or convalescent COVID-19. The source material was peripheral blood. The chain has TRBV30 and TRBJ1-5, with D perhaps matching TRBD1 (6 bases). The CDR3 sequence is CAWSRTENQPQHF. CDR3 nucleotides: TGTGCCTGGTCTAGGACAGAAAATCAGCCCCAGCATTTT.